This TCR beta chain was identified in a study of blood T cell repertoires in COVID-19. Sequencing used immunoSEQ multiplex PCR; TCRdb keeps in-frame clones, though not all of them. Of around 180,000 clones listed, less than 90% are singletons. Germline CDR1 and CDR2: SGHTA and FQGNSA. The CDR3 runs to 17 residues. J was trimmed by 3 bases and V by 2 bases; bases with no gene match: 5. The J gene is TRBJ2-2, the V gene TRBV7-2; TRBD2 matches 11 bases. Sequences were obtained from peripheral blood. The receptor was isolated from a man in his 70s with active or convalescent COVID-19. The CDR3 bases are TGTGCCAGCAGCTTATCGACTAGCGGGGCGGACACCGGGGAGCTGTTTTTT. Its translation: CASSLSTSGADTGELFF.